This TCR beta chain was sequenced during a study of sequential checkpoint blockade in melanoma. Study at large: Each arm's sequence ended with maintenance nivolumab. TCRbeta immunosequencing was performed on DNA from fewer than 95 pretreatment melanoma tumor samples. Study-level points and caveats: Pretreatment TIL clonality tracked with response in the nivolumab-first arm.

On this clone itself: What it binds is unknown.

The treatment is: randomized to nivolumab then ipilimumab (arm A) or the reverse (arm B). V was clipped by 4 bases and J by 5 bases; unmatched bases: 4. CDR3 size: 13 residues. The V gene's germline CDR1 is MDHEN and CDR2 SYDVKM. Some clones are missing from TCRdb's copy, which holds only in-frame ones; the method was immunoSEQ multiplex PCR. The table includes approximately 2,700 clones, roughly a fifth detected once. The clonotype originates from a human donor with melanoma. The chain carries TRBV28 and TRBJ2-5, with 7 positions matching TRBD2. The sequenced sample was tumor tissue (inferred from file names), obtained from a patient given nivolumab and ipilimumab in sequence. CDR3 in amino acids: CASSWEGRETQYF. The DNA for the CDR3 is TGTGCCAGCAGTTGGGAGGGGAGGGAGACCCAGTACTTC.